The 12 T cell receptor beta chains given below trace back to one sample, sequenced in a study of technical replicates of blood from a few donors. The protocol was immunoSEQ multiplex PCR, while the TCRdb copy is restricted to in-frame clones and leaves out a portion. This sample has 75,000 to 100,000 clones; around nine tenths occur once, and the top ten carry roughly 0.25%. The sample taken for sequencing was T cells isolated from PBMCs. The source is a human donor in good health.

This chain connects TRBV7-3 to TRBJ2-5; 7 bases match TRBD1. CDR1 and CDR2 from the germline V gene are SGHTA and FQGTGA. The CDR3 loop spans 15 amino acids. V lost 3 bases and J lost 1; bases outside the gene matches: 5. The CDR3, as DNA: TGTGCCAGCAGCTTGACCGGGACAGTCCAAGAGACCCAGTACTTC. Translated: CASSLTGTVQETQYF. The full variable domain, its missing parts supplied by reference TRBV7-3 and TRBJ2-5, is GAGVSQTPSNKVTEKGKYVELRCDPISGHTALYWYRQSLGQGPEFLIYFQGTGAADDSGLPNDRFFAVRPEGSVSTLKIQRTERGDSAVYLCASSLTGTVQETQYFGPGTRLLVL.

This chain links TRBV14 with TRBJ1-5, with D hard to call. Germline-derived CDR1 and CDR2 are SGHDN and FVKESK. CDR3 length equals 15 residues. Trimming took 0 bases from V and 2 from J, leaving 8 bases between them. CDR3 DNA: TGTGCCAGCAGCCAAGAGTCGCAGGGCAATCAGCCCCAGCATTTT. This codes for CASSQESQGNQPQHF.

Notes on this clone: Sequence at one end of the junction differs from germline and may be a read error. The chain joins TRBV7-7 to TRBJ2-5; TRBD2 matches at 8 bases. Germline CDR1 SSHAT, CDR2 FNYEAQ (reference sequence). The CDR3 has 14 amino acids. CDR3 residues: CASSLAGGHETQYF. CDR3 nucleotides: TGTGCTAGCAGCTTGGCGGGGGGACATGAGACCCAGTACTTC.

V usage is TRBV15 and J usage is TRBJ2-2; 8 bases are shared with TRBD1. V lost 7 bases, J lost 5 bases, and 6 bases stayed unmatched. The CDR3 contains 14 residues. Germline CDR1 and CDR2: LNHNV and YYDKDF (reference sequence). DNA for the CDR3: TGTGCCACCACTGACAGGGGATCGACCGGGGAGCTGTTTTTT. Amino acid sequence: CATTDRGSTGELFF.

The rearrangement joins TRBV5-1 to TRBJ2-1; TRBD2 aligns across 15 bases. J was trimmed by 9 bases and V by 4 bases; bases with no gene match: 5. Germline CDR1 is SGHRS and CDR2 is YFSETQ. This CDR3 comprises 15 residues. CDR3 in DNA: TGCGCCAGCAGCCTGGGGACTAGCGGGGGGCGTGAGCAGTTCTTC. Protein sequence: CASSLGTSGGREQFF.

The V and J genes are TRBV6-5 and TRBJ1-1, with D uncertain. Germline CDR1 reads MNHEY; CDR2 reads SVGAGI. The CDR3 has 13 residues. Trimming cost V 3 bases and J 0 bases, with 5 bases left between them. CDR3 DNA sequence: TGTGCCAGCAGTTATTCTATGAACACTGAAGCTTTCTTT. Translated: CASSYSMNTEAFF.

The chain links TRBV11-3 to TRBJ1-1; D is uncertain. Trimming cost V 6 bases and J 7 bases, with 12 bases left between them. CDR1 SGHNT and CDR2 YENEEA come from the germline V gene. The CDR3 sequence is 12 residues long. The chain's CDR3 is CASRSLSDEAFF. DNA of the CDR3: TGTGCCAGCAGAAGTCTTAGCGATGAAGCTTTCTTT.

This sequence joins TRBV4-2 and TRBJ2-7; 8 nucleotides align to TRBD1. V was clipped by 0 bases and J by 6 bases; unmatched bases: 7. CDR3 size: 15 residues. Germline lookup yields CDR1 LGHNA and CDR2 YNFKEQ. CDR3 sequence reads: CASSQEGQVGSEQYF. In nucleotides, the CDR3 is TGTGCCAGCAGCCAAGAGGGACAGGTTGGGAGCGAGCAGTACTTC.

V and J are TRBV4-1 and TRBJ2-1, with a possible D match to TRBD2 (5 bases). The CDR3 contains 15 residues. CDR1 and CDR2 (germline): MGHRA, YSYEKL. Deletions cut 4 bases from V and 8 bases from J, with 18 bases between. CDR3 in DNA: TGCGCCAGCAGCCCTGGCGGGCAGCTCTTCTATGAGCAGTTCTTC. It yields the protein CASSPGGQLFYEQFF.

The gene calls are TRBV28 and TRBJ2-5, with D tentatively TRBD1 (6 bases). CDR1 is MDHEN and CDR2 is SYDVKM in the germline V gene. Between the trimmed V and J ends, which lost 8 bases and 2 bases, there was a span of 15 bases. The CDR3 totals 14 residues. CDR3 protein: CASRLRTVQETQYF. DNA of the CDR3: TGTGCCAGCCGCCTACGGACAGTACAAGAGACCCAGTACTTC.

The chain joins TRBV7-9 to TRBJ2-5; unclear D gene. From germline, CDR1 is SEHNR and CDR2 FQNEAQ (reference sequence). This CDR3 has 14 amino acids. V was clipped by 5 bases and J by 3 bases, with 13 bases between them. CDR3 residues: CASSTSFHEETQYF. The CDR3 DNA reads as TGTGCCAGCAGCACTTCTTTCCACGAAGAGACCCAGTACTTC.

The chain joins TRBV4-2 to TRBJ2-7; D is unresolved. Between the trimmed V and J ends, which lost 2 bases and 0 bases, there was a span of 8 bases. The CDR3 spans 14 residues. CDR1 and CDR2 from the germline V gene are LGHNA and YNFKEQ. CDR3 sequence: CASSQSLSSYEQYF. CDR3 sequence (DNA): TGTGCCAGCAGCCAATCCCTTAGCTCCTACGAGCAGTACTTC.